A selection of T cell receptor beta chains follows, all from one sample in a study of T cell changes during pregnancy in multiple sclerosis. The protocol was immunoSEQ multiplex PCR, while the TCRdb copy is restricted to in-frame clones and leaves out a portion. The sample records about 46,000 clones, 75% to 95% being singletons. This specimen consisted of CD8+ T cells from peripheral blood mononuclear cells, obtained in the second trimester of pregnancy. Receptors originate from a female donor with multiple sclerosis, enrolled in a pregnancy study. Each CDR3 is given with its conserved first and last residue. The D gene is left open where the match is weak. Not all rows give a size; the values are once, few, many and, for expanded clones, a class.

J gene	V gene	D gene	clone size	CDR3 DNA	CDR3 protein
TRBJ2-1	TRBV11-2	TRBD2	.	TGTGCCAGCAGCTTCTCCCTAGCGGGGAATGAGCAGTTCTTC	CASSFSLAGNEQFF
TRBJ2-1	TRBV9	TRBD2	.	TGTGCCAGCAGCCCCTCAGGTAGCGGGGGGTTAGGTGAGCAGTTCTTC	CASSPSGSGGLGEQFF
TRBJ1-1	TRBV25-1	.	few	TGTGCCAGCAGTGAATTCGGGGGCACTGAAGCTTTCTTT	CASSEFGGTEAFF
TRBJ2-7	TRBV27	TRBD2	.	TGTGCCAGCAGTAAGCCGGGAGGTTTCGAGCAGTACTTC	CASSKPGGFEQYF
TRBJ2-7	TRBV4-2	TRBD2	.	TGTGCCAGCAGCCAAGTAAGCGGGGGGGCCTACGAGCAGTACTTC	CASSQVSGGAYEQYF
TRBJ2-2	TRBV7-3	TRBD1	.	TGTGCCAGCAGCTTACTCCCGGCAGGGGGCGCCCCCGGGGAGCTGTTTTTT	CASSLLPAGGAPGELFF
TRBJ1-6	TRBV25-1	.	.	TGTGCCAGCAGGCGGGGTAGCTCCTATAATTCACCCCTCCACTTT	CASRRGSSYNSPLHF
TRBJ2-7	TRBV19	.	.	TGTGCCAGTAGTTGGGGGGTTGCCTACGAGCAGTACTTC	CASSWGVAYEQYF
TRBJ2-7	TRBV6-5	TRBD1	.	TGTGCCAGCAGTTTTCTGGACAGGGGTTACGAGCAGTACTTC	CASSFLDRGYEQYF
TRBJ2-5	TRBV6-6	.	.	TGTGCCAGCAGCAGGACCCCGTCGGGGGAGACCCAGTACTTC	CASSRTPSGETQYF
TRBJ2-7	TRBV7-6	TRBD1	.	TGTGCCAGCAGCGCCGCGACAGGGCGAACCTACGAGCAGTACTTC	CASSAATGRTYEQYF
TRBJ1-4	TRBV11-2	.	.	TGTGCCAGCAGCTTCGGACAGCCCGAAAAACTGTTTTTT	CASSFGQPEKLFF
TRBJ1-1	TRBV10-3	.	.	TGTGCCATCAGTGACGGCGCGGGGAAAGCTGAAGCTTTCTTT	CAISDGAGKAEAFF
TRBJ2-7	TRBV9	.	.	TGTGCCAGCAGCGCCACTACTTCGGGGGGCCCCTACGAGCAGTACTTC	CASSATTSGGPYEQYF
TRBJ1-5	TRBV7-2	.	.	TGTGCCAGCAGCTTAGCGACGGGGTATTATAGCAATCAGCCCCAGCATTTT	CASSLATGYYSNQPQHF
TRBJ2-2	TRBV4-2	TRBD1	.	TGTGCCAGCAGCCAAGACAGGGGGCCCGGGGAGCTGTTTTTT	CASSQDRGPGELFF
TRBJ1-2	TRBV29-1	.	.	TGCAGCGTTGAAGTAGGAGGCTCCGAGGGCTACACCTTC	CSVEVGGSEGYTF
TRBJ2-7	TRBV7-9	TRBD1	.	TGTGCCAGCAGCGGGGGACAGGCGATCTCCTACGAGCAGTACTTC	CASSGGQAISYEQYF
TRBJ2-1	TRBV4-3	.	.	TGCGCCAGCAGCCAAGTGCAGGGGTCCAATGAGCAGTTCTTC	CASSQVQGSNEQFF
TRBJ1-1	TRBV9	TRBD1	.	TGTGCCAGCAGCGTAGAGGGGACAGGCGGCACTGAAGCTTTCTTT	CASSVEGTGGTEAFF
TRBJ2-1	TRBV4-3	TRBD2	.	TGCGCCAGCAGTGTGGACGGGGGGGCCTACAATGAGCAGTTCTTC	CASSVDGGAYNEQFF
TRBJ1-2	TRBV7-9	.	.	TGTGCCAGCAGCTTTACTAGGGAGGAGGGCTACACCTTC	CASSFTREEGYTF
TRBJ2-7	TRBV29-1	TRBD1	.	TGCAGCGTCTGGGACAGATCCACCTACGAGCAGTACTTC	CSVWDRSTYEQYF
TRBJ2-7	TRBV7-6	TRBD1	.	TGTGCCAGCAGCAGTGACAGGGGGCCCGCCGAGCAGTACTTC	CASSSDRGPAEQYF
TRBJ2-7	TRBV19	TRBD1	.	TGTGCCAGTAGTATAGGTCAGGGGGTCTCCTACGAGCAGTACTTC	CASSIGQGVSYEQYF
TRBJ1-5	TRBV27	.	.	TGTGCCAGCAGTTTATCGGCAGGATTTTATAGCAATCAGCCCCAGCATTTT	CASSLSAGFYSNQPQHF
TRBJ2-3	TRBV9	.	once	TGTGCCAGCAGCGTATTTGGCCCAGACACAGATACGCAGTATTTT	CASSVFGPDTDTQYF
TRBJ2-7	TRBV4-1	TRBD1	.	TGCGCCAGCAGAGGTACAGGGGGCGACGAGCAGTACTTC	CASRGTGGDEQYF
TRBJ2-3	TRBV4-3	.	.	TGCGCCAGCAGCCAAGATAATACAGGGAGAGATACGCAGTATTTT	CASSQDNTGRDTQYF
TRBJ2-1	TRBV19	.	.	TGTGCCAGTAGTCTGGCCGCTGAGCAGTTCTTC	CASSLAAEQFF
TRBJ2-7	TRBV2	.	.	TGTGCCAGCATGACACAGGATTGGGACACCTACGAGCAGTACTTC	CASMTQDWDTYEQYF
TRBJ1-1	TRBV9	.	.	TGTGCCAGCAGCGTAGGACAGAAGAACACTGAAGCTTTCTTT	CASSVGQKNTEAFF
TRBJ1-4	TRBV6-5	.	.	TGTGCCAGCAGTTACTACGGAGGGGTAGAAAAACTGTTTTTT	CASSYYGGVEKLFF
TRBJ2-5	TRBV7-9	.	.	TGTGCCAGCAGCTTTGACACGAATCGGGAGACCCAGTACTTC	CASSFDTNRETQYF
TRBJ2-2	TRBV6-1	.	.	TGTGCCAGCAGTCCCCGGACGGGATTGGGGGAGCTGTTTTTT	CASSPRTGLGELFF
TRBJ2-5	TRBV6-1	TRBD2	.	TGTGCCAGCAGTGGAAGACTAGCGGGGGAGAAAGAGACCCAGTACTTC	CASSGRLAGEKETQYF
TRBJ2-2	TRBV2	TRBD1	.	TGTGCCACCCGGACAGGGGCCGGGGAGCTGTTTTTT	CATRTGAGELFF
TRBJ2-3	TRBV7-3	TRBD2	.	TGTGCCAGCAGGTCGACTAGCGGGGGGGCGGGCGCAGATACGCAGTATTTT	CASRSTSGGAGADTQYF
TRBJ2-1	TRBV9	TRBD2	.	TGTGCCAGCAGCGATAGCGGGGCCTACAATGAGCAGTTCTTC	CASSDSGAYNEQFF
TRBJ2-3	TRBV19	TRBD2	.	TGTGCCAGTAGTGGACTAGCGGGGTCAGATACGCAGTATTTT	CASSGLAGSDTQYF
TRBJ2-3	TRBV5-6	TRBD2	once	TGTGCCAGCAGCTCCCTCTTAGGGAGGGCACAGGGCACAGATACGCAGTATTTT	CASSSLLGRAQGTDTQYF
TRBJ2-1	TRBV4-2	TRBD2	.	TGTGCCAGCAGCCAAGATCTTAGCGGGGGTTACAATGAGCAGTTCTTC	CASSQDLSGGYNEQFF
TRBJ1-5	TRBV5-6	.	.	TGTGCCAGCAGCTTGGGCCCCCACTATAGCAATCAGCCCCAGCATTTT	CASSLGPHYSNQPQHF
TRBJ1-2	TRBV5-6	.	.	TGTGCCAGCAGCTGGGGGCGTGGCTACACCTTC	CASSWGRGYTF
TRBJ1-6	TRBV18	TRBD1	.	TGTGCCAGCTCACCATGGGAGACAGGGTCACCCCTCCACTTT	CASSPWETGSPLHF
TRBJ1-1	TRBV6-5	.	.	TGTGCCAGCAGTTCCCAGTCTGAAGCTTTCTTT	CASSSQSEAFF
TRBJ2-1	TRBV9	TRBD2	.	TGTGCCAGCAGCGGGGTGGCGGGGGGGCTTGACAATGAGCAGTTCTTC	CASSGVAGGLDNEQFF
TRBJ1-1	TRBV29-1	.	once	TGCAGCGTTGTTAAGAACACTGAAGCTTTCTTT	CSVVKNTEAFF
TRBJ1-6	TRBV6-6	TRBD1	.	TGTGCCAGCAGTACATTGGACAGGAGTTATTCACCCCTCCACTTT	CASSTLDRSYSPLHF
TRBJ2-3	TRBV13	TRBD2	.	TGTGCCAGCAGCCTATGGACTAGCGGGAGCACAGATACGCAGTATTTT	CASSLWTSGSTDTQYF
TRBJ1-2	TRBV7-8	.	.	TGTGCCAGCAGTGCGGACAGCCACTATGGCTACACCTTC	CASSADSHYGYTF
TRBJ1-1	TRBV5-6	.	once	TGTGCCAGCAGCTTGGGGGGGGGCAGGGGTAGTGCTCTTGAAGCTTTCTTT	CASSLGGGRGSALEAFF